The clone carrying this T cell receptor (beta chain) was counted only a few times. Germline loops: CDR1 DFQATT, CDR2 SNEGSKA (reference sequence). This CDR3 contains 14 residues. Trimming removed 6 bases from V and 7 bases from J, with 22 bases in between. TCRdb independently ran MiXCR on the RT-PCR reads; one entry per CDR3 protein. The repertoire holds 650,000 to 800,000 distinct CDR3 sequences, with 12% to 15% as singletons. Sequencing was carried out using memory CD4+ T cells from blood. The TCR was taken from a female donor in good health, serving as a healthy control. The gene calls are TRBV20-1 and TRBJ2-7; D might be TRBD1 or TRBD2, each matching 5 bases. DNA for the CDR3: TGCAGTGCCGAGGGGAGACAGAGGGATGGGGAGCAGTACTTC. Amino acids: CSAEGRQRDGEQYF.